The clone carrying this T cell receptor (beta chain) has just a few counts. Its specificity is unknown. RNA transcripts yielded amplified TCR beta CDR3 regions. TCR CDR3 regions were first amplified by RT-PCR with HTBI primers. Each CDR3 protein is one row after TCRdb ran MiXCR on the multiplex PCR reads. The sample lists 250,000 to 350,000 distinct CDR3 sequences; approximately 15% were seen once. The data derive from a study of T cells in Graves' hyperthyroidism and ophthalmopathy. It was uncontrolled infection, other autoimmune disease, pregnancy or lactation that excluded patients. Approximately 9.3 ml of fresh peripheral blood supplied the PBMCs. The CDR3 sequence is 15 residues long. V was shortened by 2 bases and J by 6 bases, with 11 bases between the two germline ends. Germline loops: CDR1 MNHEY, CDR2 SVGEGT. Study-wide points: Ophthalmopathy onset followed model prediction by a median about 6.9 months. Ophthalmopathy and stable hyperthyroidism were separated by a 13 V-J model.

The sample consisted of blood. The rearrangement joins TRBV6-2 or TRBV6-3 to TRBJ1-6, with a weak D call TRBD1 (5 bases). This sequence was found in a woman aged 60 to 75 with Graves' ophthalmopathy. The CDR3 region is CASSYRAGRNSPLHF. DNA for the CDR3: TGTGCCAGCAGTTACCGCGCAGGGCGTAATTCACCCCTCCACTTT.